Following are 10 T cell receptor beta chains from one sample sequenced in a study of shared clonotypes between healthy human individuals. Naive CD8 cells, CD45RO-negative and positively selected for CCR7, excluded terminally differentiated effector memory CD45RA+ cells. Profiling relied on immunoSEQ multiplex PCR, and the TCRdb table lists in-frame clones only, not all of them. The data show roughly 2,000,000 clones, about 94% seen once. Sequenced: naive CD8+ T cells from PBMCs. The receptors were gathered from a man in his late teens or twenties in good health. Some clones in this sample may be carry-over from other donors' samples.

The V call is TRBV10-3, the J call TRBJ2-1; TRBD2 agrees at 7 bases. CDR1 is ENHRY, CDR2 SYGVKD, per germline. V was pared by 0 bases and J by 3 bases, with 2 bases of the junction left unmatched. The CDR3 is 15 residues long. The CDR3 sequence: CAISESASGYNEQFF. In DNA form, the CDR3 reads TGTGCCATCAGTGAGTCCGCTAGCGGCTACAATGAGCAGTTCTTC.

This clone has more than one count but fewer than ten. The chain links TRBV29-1 to TRBJ1-3; D is unclear. Germline V CDR1 and CDR2: SQVTM, ANQGSEA. The V gene lost 4 bases and the J gene lost 0 bases, with 13 bases spanning the gap. This CDR3 is built from 15 residues. The CDR3 DNA sequence: TGCAGCGTTGTTGGTGTCCCTAGCTCTGGAAACACCATATATTTT. Residues: CSVVGVPSSGNTIYF.

The chain recombines TRBV4-1 with TRBJ2-1; possible D gene TRBD1, 5 bases. V lost 1 base, J lost 2 bases, and 15 bases lay in between. The CDR3 sequence is 17 residues long. In germline, CDR1 is MGHRA, CDR2 YSYEKL. Written as DNA, the CDR3 is TGCGCCAGCAGCCAAGTTAAGCGAGACAGCCCCTACAATGAGCAGTTCTTC. Amino acids: CASSQVKRDSPYNEQFF.

V is TRBV29-1 and J is TRBJ1-2, with D hard to call. This CDR3 spans 14 amino acids. CDR1 and CDR2 from the germline V gene are SQVTM and ANQGSEA. Trimming left V 6 bases short and J 2 bases short, with 16 bases between. This CDR3 reads CSVPKFDGNYGYTF. The CDR3 DNA reads TGCAGCGTCCCGAAGTTTGACGGCAACTATGGCTACACCTTC.

This chain joins TRBV28 and TRBJ1-2, with TRBD1 as a possible D gene (5 bases). The germline CDR1 and CDR2 sequences are MDHEN and SYDVKM. The CDR3 runs to 13 residues. The germline V and J ends were trimmed by 2 bases and 8 bases, with 12 bases remaining between them. CDR3 sequence: CASSLAGTEGYTF. The CDR3 DNA sequence: TGTGCCAGCAGTTTAGCAGGGACGGAGGGCTACACCTTC.

As for this clone: This same CDR3 is encoded by further DNA sequences in the sample. The chain uses TRBV6-5 and TRBJ1-1; D is uncertain. Trimming cost V 0 bases and J 0 bases, with 5 bases left between them. Germline loops: CDR1 MNHEY, CDR2 SVGAGI. The CDR3 sequence is 14 residues long. The CDR3 reads CASSYSRLNTEAFF. The CDR3 DNA reads TGTGCCAGCAGTTACTCTCGTTTGAACACTGAAGCTTTCTTT.

This chain uses TRBV28 with TRBJ2-7; TRBD1 agrees at 7 bases. The CDR3 has 15 residues. CDR1 is MDHEN and CDR2 is SYDVKM in the germline V gene. V shed 2 bases and J 5 bases; nucleotides not matched to a gene: 9. CDR3 sequence: CASSLPGTGVNEQYF. The CDR3 region has the DNA TGTGCCAGCAGTTTACCGGGAACAGGGGTGAACGAGCAGTACTTC.

This clone was detected a few times. The V gene is TRBV27, the J gene TRBJ1-1; D uncertain. The CDR3 extends over 16 amino acids. CDR1 is MNHEY and CDR2 is SMNVEV in the germline V gene (reference sequence). V lost 4 bases and J lost 3, with 18 bases in between. The CDR3 DNA reads TGTGCCAGCAGTTCCAAAGGAGTACGGAAGGACACTGAAGCTTTCTTT. This encodes CASSSKGVRKDTEAFF.

Worth noting for this clone: Additional DNA sequences in this sample encode the identical CDR3. The chain joins TRBV27 to TRBJ2-6; no reliable D call. The germline CDR1 and CDR2 sequences are MNHEY and SMNVEV (reference sequence). This CDR3 is built from 13 residues. Deletions cut 4 bases from V and 4 bases from J, with 5 bases between. CDR3 amino acids: CASSSLGANVLTF. The CDR3 DNA reads TGTGCCAGCAGTTCTTTGGGGGCCAACGTCCTGACTTTC.

With regard to this clone: At the DNA level, this CDR3 is encoded by other sequences in the same sample as well. This chain joins TRBV9 and TRBJ2-2, with unresolved D. This CDR3 spans 13 amino acids. The V gene lost 0 bases and the J gene lost 5 bases, with 5 bases spanning the gap. Germline CDR1 is SGDLS and CDR2 is YYNGEE. In DNA form, the CDR3 reads TGTGCCAGCAGCGTAGGCGGAACCGGGGAGCTGTTTTTT. It codes for CASSVGGTGELFF.